Reported below is one T cell receptor (beta chain). Its target is not known. Other DNA sequences in this specimen translate into the identical CDR3. Sequencing was performed with immunoSEQ multiplex PCR; in TCRdb, only in-frame clones are kept and a portion is missing. The repertoire holds some 2.1 million clones, 93% seen once, with about 1.7% in the top ten. This specimen comes from a study of shared clonotypes between healthy human individuals. Positive CCR7 selection of CD45RO-negative cells yielded the naive CD8 cells, and terminally differentiated effector memory CD45RA+ cells were excluded. Study-wide results and caveats: Naive subsets generally exceeded memory subsets in estimated richness. Clonotypes shared by all four sorted-subset donors had higher generation probabilities than non-shared clonotypes.

Germline V CDR1 and CDR2: MNHEY, SMNVEV (reference sequence). The CDR3 sequence is 16 residues long. V lost 3 bases, J lost 0 bases, and 12 bases lay in between. The chain is built from TRBV27 and TRBJ2-1, with a possible D match to TRBD2 (6 bases). What was sequenced was naive CD8+ T cells from PBMCs. The clonotype originates from a man between 18 and 29 years old in good health. Some clones in this sample may be carry-over from other donors' samples. The DNA for the CDR3 is TGTGCCAGCAGTTTGTATGGGAGGAGCTCCTACAATGAGCAGTTCTTC. Translating gives CASSLYGRSSYNEQFF.